The 26 T cell receptor beta chains below were found in one sample sequenced in a study of regulatory T cells in long-lasting Graves disease. To make TCR beta libraries, researchers used iRepertoire HTBI primers and Arm-PCR of CDR3 regions. MiXCR, applied by TCRdb to the multiplex PCR reads, yields one record per CDR3 protein. Of 400,000 to 500,000 distinct CDR3 sequences detected, roughly 20% appear once; the ten largest clones hold 7% to 10%. Time point reported: persistent/refractory GD, antithyroid drugs over 5 years with positive TRAb. PBMCs were the source of the RNA used for TCR sequencing. The source material was peripheral blood mononuclear cells (PBMCs), sampled when the disease was refractory, from a patient treated with antithyroid drugs. Receptor source: a female donor with Graves disease.

This clonotype came up many times. V is TRBV10-3 and J is TRBJ2-5, with 10 bases that match TRBD2. Germline assignment: CDR1 ENHRY and CDR2 SYGVKD. The junction had 3 bases not matched to a gene; V was cut back by 6 bases and J by 2 bases. This CDR3 comprises 14 residues. The CDR3 nucleotides read TGTGCCATCAGAAAGCGGGAGGGGCAAGAGACCCAGTACTTC. It yields the protein CAIRKREGQETQYF.

V and J are TRBV7-2 and TRBJ1-1, with TRBD1 matching 8 bases. V trimming: 5 bases; J trimming: 4 bases; junction bases outside the gene matches: 6. This CDR3 contains 14 residues. Germline CDR1 is SGHTA and CDR2 is FQGNSA. The CDR3 protein is CASSPQGAGTEAFF. DNA for the CDR3: TGTGCCAGCAGCCCCCAGGGGGCCGGCACTGAAGCTTTCTTT.

This clonotype appeared many times. This rearrangement joins TRBV5-1 to TRBJ1-1; D perhaps matches TRBD1 (5 bases). CDR1 and CDR2 (germline): SGHRS, YFSETQ. The CDR3 is made up of 15 amino acids. V lost 0 bases and J lost 11, with 20 bases in between. CDR3 loop: CASSLEGRAGSLAFF. The CDR3 nucleotides read TGCGCCAGCAGCTTGGAGGGCAGGGCGGGATCTCTGGCTTTCTTT.

This clonotype was seen more than once but under ten times. V usage is TRBV10-3 and J usage is TRBJ2-2; 8 nucleotides match TRBD2. Losses at the gene ends were 0 bases for V and 6 bases for J; bases not matched to a gene: 3. Germline V gene lookup returns CDR1 ENHRY and CDR2 SYGVKD. The CDR3 is 15 amino acids. In DNA, the CDR3 is TGTGCCATCAGTGAGTCGGTACTAGCGGCCGGGGAGCTGTTTTTT. Residues: CAISESVLAAGELFF.

This clonotype was seen a handful of times. V usage is TRBV28 and J usage is TRBJ2-2; the D is unclear. Trimming took 5 bases from V and 3 from J, leaving 16 bases between them. The germline V gene encodes CDR1 MDHEN and CDR2 SYDVKM. The CDR3 length is 16 residues. The CDR3 bases are TGTGCCAGCAGTCCAACGATCGGGTCCGACACCGGGGAGCTGTTTTTT. Translating gives CASSPTIGSDTGELFF.

On this clonotype: An end of the junction differs from the germline gene, which may be a read error. V and J are TRBV7-9 and TRBJ1-1, with D uncertain. This CDR3 region has 13 residues. CDR1 and CDR2 (germline): SEHNR, FQNEAQ (reference sequence). The DNA for the CDR3 is TGTGTCAGCAGCTATTCAACCGGCGCTGAAGCTTTCTTT. This codes for CVSSYSTGAEAFF.

J is TRBJ2-2 and V is TRBV10-3; D is undetermined. The ends were cut back, 4 bases at V and 7 bases at J, with 4 bases in the middle. The CDR3 sequence is 11 residues long. Germline values: CDR1 ENHRY, CDR2 SYGVKD. This chain's CDR3 is CAISGGGELFF. The CDR3 region has the DNA TGTGCCATCAGTGGCGGCGGGGAGCTGTTTTTT.

This clonotype was counted many times. This rearrangement joins TRBV29-1 to TRBJ1-2; no clear D gene. This CDR3 has 12 amino acids. Germline lookup yields CDR1 SQVTM and CDR2 ANQGSEA. Trimming stripped 4 bases from V and 2 bases from J, with 8 bases between. The CDR3 region is CSVVLSNYGYTF. The CDR3 bases are TGCAGCGTTGTTTTGTCGAACTATGGCTACACCTTC.

This clonotype was counted at least ten times. The chain combines TRBV6-5 with TRBJ1-4; the D is unclear. V lost 0 bases and J 7 bases, leaving 12 bases between the germline ends. CDR3 length: 15 amino acids. Germline CDR1 reads MNHEY; CDR2 reads SVGAGI. The CDR3 region is CASSYSGTSGEKLFF. The CDR3 region has the DNA TGTGCCAGCAGTTACTCAGGCACGTCGGGTGAAAAACTGTTTTTT.

The J gene is TRBJ2-6, the V gene TRBV19, with D uncertain. CDR3 length: 20 residues. V gave up 3 bases and J gave up 1 base, with 22 bases separating them. Germline V gives CDR1 LNHDA, CDR2 SQIVND (reference sequence). This chain's CDR3 is CASSILSWVATRSGANVLTF. CDR3 DNA: TGTGCCAGTAGTATTTTGAGTTGGGTAGCCACCCGGTCTGGGGCCAACGTCCTGACTTTC.

This clonotype was observed at least ten times. The chain couples TRBV6-2 or TRBV6-3 to TRBJ2-7; D is undetermined. Germline lookup yields CDR1 MNHEY and CDR2 SVGEGT. With 4 bases removed from V and 3 bases from J, the gap between germline ends came to 7 bases. The CDR3 is 12 residues long. CDR3 sequence (DNA): TGTGCCAGCAGTTGGGTGGGCTACGAGCAGTACTTC. Translation: CASSWVGYEQYF.

The chain recombines TRBV6-1 with TRBJ1-5, with unresolved D. This CDR3 spans 13 amino acids. The ends were cut back, 6 bases at V and 5 bases at J, with 11 bases in the middle. The germline V gene encodes CDR1 MNHNS and CDR2 SASEGT. DNA of the CDR3: TGTGCCAGCAGCAAAGGATCATATCAGCCCCAGCATTTT. Encoded protein: CASSKGSYQPQHF.

The chain carries TRBV14 and TRBJ2-7; 8 bases fit TRBD1. Germline V lookup: CDR1 SGHDN, CDR2 FVKESK. The CDR3 has 16 amino acids. V lost 1 base, J lost 0 bases, and 5 bases stayed unmatched. The CDR3 region has the DNA TGTGCCAGCAGCCAAGTTGGACAGGGACGCTCCTACGAGCAGTACTTC. Protein sequence: CASSQVGQGRSYEQYF.

This clonotype came up a few times. The chain links TRBV19 to TRBJ1-5; D remains unclear. The V and J ends lost 1 base and 3 bases respectively, with 4 bases between them. The CDR3 spans 13 residues. Germline lookup yields CDR1 LNHDA and CDR2 SQIVND (reference sequence). The CDR3 loop is CASSIGFNQPQHF. For the CDR3, the DNA is TGTGCCAGTAGTATAGGTTTCAATCAGCCCCAGCATTTT.

This clonotype was seen once. This may be a read error: a much more frequent sequence differs by one nucleotide. As the CDR3 is not closed by the conserved phenylalanine or tryptophan, this likely results from a read error. The chain has TRBV20-1 and TRBJ1-1; a possible D gene is TRBD1 (5 bases). The length of the CDR3 is 14 residues. Trimming left V 0 bases short and J 6 bases short, with 14 bases between. From germline, CDR1 is DFQATT and CDR2 SNEGSKA (reference sequence). This chain's CDR3 is CSARDAKGSAEAFC. CDR3 nucleotides: TGCAGTGCTAGAGACGCTAAGGGGTCAGCTGAAGCTTTCTGT.

This chain uses TRBV28 with TRBJ1-4; 8 bases are a match to TRBD1. The CDR3 is 22 residues long. The V segment lost 4 bases and the J segment 8 bases; nucleotides outside the gene matches: 30. Germline assignment: CDR1 MDHEN and CDR2 SYDVKM. CDR3 DNA sequence: TGTGCCAGCAGTTCGAACCAGGGGGCGGTCCGATTTTCGGGTTTTGACAGAGAAAAACTGTTTTTT. Protein: CASSSNQGAVRFSGFDREKLFF.

This clonotype was recorded a few times. The V gene is TRBV20-1, the J gene TRBJ2-1, with 12 bases aligning to TRBD2. This CDR3 region has 16 residues. V lost 0 bases, J lost 7 bases, and 7 bases stayed unmatched. Germline CDR1 DFQATT, CDR2 SNEGSKA (reference sequence). CDR3 nucleotides: TGCAGTGCTAGAGATGATCGACTAGCGGGAGATAATGAGCAGTTCTTC. Amino acid sequence: CSARDDRLAGDNEQFF.

This chain joins TRBV5-1 and TRBJ2-1; weak D call: TRBD1 (6 bases). Trimming left V 0 bases short and J 0 bases short, with 16 bases between. The germline V gene encodes CDR1 SGHRS and CDR2 YFSETQ. This CDR3 spans 18 amino acids. CDR3 sequence (DNA): TGCGCCAGCAGCTTGGACCAGGGGCTACGGAGCTCCTACAATGAGCAGTTCTTC. It yields the protein CASSLDQGLRSSYNEQFF.

The rearrangement joins TRBV7-2 to TRBJ2-3, with 9 positions matching TRBD2. CDR3 size: 15 residues. Germline CDR1 SGHTA, CDR2 FQGNSA. V dropped 3 bases and J dropped 5; count of bases not matched to a gene: 6. CDR3 nucleotide sequence: TGTGCCAGCAGCTTCGCGGGAGGGCCGAGAGATACGCAGTATTTT. Amino acid sequence: CASSFAGGPRDTQYF.

As regards this clonotype: An end of the junction does not agree with germline; a read error may underlie this. This sequence joins TRBV5-4 and TRBJ2-5; 11 bases line up with TRBD2. CDR1 and CDR2 (germline): SGHNT, YYREEE (reference sequence). There are 14 residues in the CDR3. The CDR3 region is CGSSLGLAEETQYF. The CDR3 DNA is TGTGGCAGCAGCTTGGGACTAGCGGAAGAGACCCAGTACTTC.

This clonotype has more than one count but fewer than ten. The chain combines TRBV7-9 with TRBJ2-7; weak D call: TRBD1 (6 bases). The germline gives CDR1 SEHNR, CDR2 FQNEAQ (reference sequence). Trimming pared 3 bases from V and 5 bases from J, leaving 14 bases between. The CDR3 has 14 residues. This CDR3 reads CASSFTGWGHEQYF. CDR3 nucleotide sequence: TGTGCCAGCAGCTTCACAGGGTGGGGTCACGAGCAGTACTTC.

The chain combines TRBV18 with TRBJ2-7; 9 bases line up with TRBD1. This CDR3 region has 18 residues. CDR1 is KGHSH, CDR2 LQKENI, per germline. With V trimmed by 2 bases and J by 2 bases, 13 bases remained unmatched. CDR3 protein: CASSPGTGWLQSTYEQYF. The DNA for the CDR3 is TGTGCCAGCTCACCAGGGACAGGGTGGTTGCAATCAACCTACGAGCAGTACTTC.

This clonotype has only a few counts. In nucleotides, the CDR3 is TGCAGCGTATATGATGTGGTCGAGCAGTACTTC. It codes for CSVYDVVEQYF. The rearrangement links TRBV29-1 to TRBJ2-7; D not resolved. V was clipped by 6 bases and J by 6 bases, with 12 bases between them. Germline assignment: CDR1 SQVTM and CDR2 ANQGSEA. The length of the CDR3 is 11 residues.

This clonotype was recorded many times. The chain recombines TRBV6-1 with TRBJ2-7; 7 bases map to TRBD1. Looked up from germline, CDR1 is MNHNS and CDR2 is SASEGT. The CDR3 runs to 12 residues. V dropped 4 bases and J dropped 3; count of bases not matched to a gene: 0. The CDR3 loop is CASSAGGYEQYF. In DNA form, the CDR3 reads TGTGCCAGCAGTGCAGGGGGCTACGAGCAGTACTTC.

This clonotype was recorded a few times. The chain employs TRBV27 and TRBJ2-7, with D perhaps TRBD2 (5 bases). This CDR3 is 13 amino acids long. Trimming pared 5 bases from V and 0 bases from J, leaving 8 bases between. The germline V gene has CDR1 MNHEY and CDR2 SMNVEV (reference sequence). The CDR3 is CASSGETSYEQYF. In nucleotides, the CDR3 is TGTGCCAGCAGTGGGGAGACCTCCTACGAGCAGTACTTC.

The CDR3 region is CASSLHHVAKNIQYF. CDR3 in DNA: TGTGCCAGCAGCTTGCACCACGTAGCCAAAAACATTCAGTACTTC. The chain recombines TRBV6-2 or TRBV6-3 with TRBJ2-4; D is unresolved. Trimming took off 6 bases at V and 0 bases at J, with 12 bases between the two ends. The length of the CDR3 is 15 residues. Germline V gives CDR1 MNHEY, CDR2 SVGEGT.